Each of the 5 T cell receptor beta chains below was sequenced from the same sample in a study of blood T cell repertoires in COVID-19 (dated by TCRdb to about 2020). The method was the immunoSEQ multiplex PCR assay. TCRdb holds this immuneACCESS table with in-frame rearrangements only. Some clones are missing; in checked studies, unresolved V genes explain under half, and the rest has no known cause. This sample has around 70,000 clones in its table, and about 84% of those were observed once. The ten biggest clones cover about 14% of the sample. Sequenced: peripheral blood. The receptors were sampled from a human donor in a cohort sampled during active COVID-19.

The chain links TRBV27 to TRBJ1-1; 9 nucleotides match TRBD1. Germline V lookup: CDR1 MNHEY, CDR2 SMNVEV (reference sequence). CDR3 length: 14 residues. Trimming at V came to 4 bases and at J to 1 base, leaving 1 base not matched to a gene. The DNA for the CDR3 is TGTGCCAGCAGTTCGACAGGGGGGAACACTGAAGCTTTCTTT. Its protein product is CASSSTGGNTEAFF.

The chain carries TRBV14 and TRBJ2-7; 7 nucleotides align to TRBD2. V lost 2 bases to trimming and J lost 9 bases; unmatched junction nucleotides: 7. Germline CDR1 SGHDN, CDR2 FVKESK. The CDR3 consists of 13 residues. CDR3 bases: TGTGCCAGCAGCCAAACGGTACCGGGAGGGCAGTACTTC. The encoded protein is CASSQTVPGGQYF.

The CDR3 region is CSVDSGNTGELFF. The CDR3 nucleotides read TGCAGCGTTGATAGCGGGAACACCGGGGAGCTGTTTTTT. The rearrangement uses TRBV29-1 and TRBJ2-2, with D perhaps matching TRBD2 (6 bases). V gave up 3 bases and J gave up 1 base, with 6 bases separating them. Germline V gene lookup returns CDR1 SQVTM and CDR2 ANQGSEA. The CDR3 runs 13 residues.

V usage is TRBV18 and J usage is TRBJ1-5; a possible D gene is TRBD1 (6 bases). The V end was cut by 3 bases, the J end by 0 bases, with 9 bases between. CDR3 length equals 15 residues. The germline CDR1 and CDR2 sequences are KGHSH and LQKENI. CDR3 in amino acids: CASSPDRLSNQPQHF. CDR3 sequence (DNA): TGTGCCAGCTCACCGGACAGACTTAGCAATCAGCCCCAGCATTTT.

The genes are TRBV6-5 and TRBJ1-1, with D possibly TRBD1 on 6 matching bases. The CDR3 has 12 residues. CDR1 and CDR2 from the germline V gene are MNHEY and SVGAGI. V gave up 10 bases and J gave up 1 base, with 10 bases separating them. Written as DNA, the CDR3 is TGTGCCACCCCGACAGGGAACACTGAAGCTTTCTTT. Its protein product is CATPTGNTEAFF.